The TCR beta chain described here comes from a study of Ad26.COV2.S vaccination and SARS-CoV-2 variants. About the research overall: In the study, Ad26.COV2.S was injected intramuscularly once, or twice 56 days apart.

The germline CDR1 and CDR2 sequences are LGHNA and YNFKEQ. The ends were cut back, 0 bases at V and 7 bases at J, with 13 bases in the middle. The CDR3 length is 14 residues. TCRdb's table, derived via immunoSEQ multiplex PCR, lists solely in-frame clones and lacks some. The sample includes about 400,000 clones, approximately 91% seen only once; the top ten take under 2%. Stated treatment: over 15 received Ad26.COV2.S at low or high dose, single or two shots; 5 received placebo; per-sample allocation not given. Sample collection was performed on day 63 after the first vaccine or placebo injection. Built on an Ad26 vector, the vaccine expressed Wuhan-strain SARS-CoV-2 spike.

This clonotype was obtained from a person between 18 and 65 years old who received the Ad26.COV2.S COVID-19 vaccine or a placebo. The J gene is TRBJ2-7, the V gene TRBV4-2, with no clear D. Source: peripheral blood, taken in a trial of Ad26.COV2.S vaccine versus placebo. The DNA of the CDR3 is TGTGCCAGCAGCCAAGAGGTTCGGATCCCGGAGCAGTACTTC. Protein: CASSQEVRIPEQYF.